These 21 T cell receptor beta chains share one sample of origin, sequenced in a study of tumor and adjacent non-tumor tissue in lung cancer. The library came from three nested PCR rounds adapted from ARM-PCR protocols. MiXCR, run by TCRdb on the multiplex PCR reads, gives a single entry per CDR3 protein. The sample lists more than 75,000 distinct CDR3 sequences, roughly 76% occurring once. The template was RNA from unsorted bulk tissue. The sequencing input was lung tumor tissue. Receptors originate from a woman in her fifties or sixties with non-small cell lung cancer.

As for this clonotype: A read error may produce the germline difference seen at one junction end. V and J are TRBV24-1 and TRBJ2-5; D not resolved. The CDR3 loop spans 13 amino acids. CDR1 is KGHDR and CDR2 is SFDVKD in the germline V gene. The CDR3 nucleotides read TGTGCCACCAGTTTTGCGGCGCGTGAGACCCGGTACTTC. It encodes CATSFAARETRYF.

A remark on this clonotype: At one boundary the junction diverges from the germline segment, which might be a read error. This sequence joins TRBV11-3 and TRBJ2-1; no definite D call. Germline V gene lookup returns CDR1 SGHNT and CDR2 YENEEA. This CDR3 is 15 amino acids long. The CDR3, as DNA: TGTACCAGCAGCTTAGAGACCAACTGCTACAATGAGCAGTTCTTC. It specifies CTSSLETNCYNEQFF.

This clonotype was seen once. Germline and junction disagree at one end, which may indicate a read error. The rearrangement uses TRBV28 and TRBJ2-2; D gene ambiguous. Germline V gene sequence: CDR1 MDHEN, CDR2 SYDVKM. This CDR3 contains 15 residues. The chain's CDR3 is CASSAGDKHTWELFF. In nucleotides, the CDR3 is TGTGCCAGCAGTGCTGGTGACAAACACACCTGGGAGCTGTTTTTT. The full variable domain, with the rest looked up from reference TRBV28 and TRBJ2-2, is DVKVTQSSRYLVKRTGEKVFLECVQDMDHENMFWYRQDPGLGLRLIYFSYDVKMKEKGDIPEGYSVSREKKERFSLILESASTNQTSMYLCASSAGDKHTWELFFGEGSRLTVL.

In the case of this clonotype: An end of the junction does not agree with germline; a read error may underlie this. The chain employs TRBV6-2 or TRBV6-3 and TRBJ1-2, with D possibly matching TRBD1 (5 bases). The CDR3 is made up of 13 amino acids. CDR1 is MNHEY and CDR2 is SVGEGT in the germline V gene. The CDR3 is CASIPPGGVGYIF. DNA for the CDR3: TGTGCCAGCATTCCCCCCGGAGGGGTTGGCTACATCTTC.

This clonotype was counted ten times or more. The gene calls are TRBV24-1 and TRBJ2-5; 9 nucleotides align to TRBD1. V trimming: 1 base; J trimming: 5 bases; junction bases outside the gene matches: 4. The CDR3 covers 15 residues. Germline assignment: CDR1 KGHDR and CDR2 SFDVKD. For the CDR3, the DNA is TGTGCCACCAGTGATTTACAGGGGGCAGGCGAGACCCAGTACTTC. As protein: CATSDLQGAGETQYF.

For this clonotype: Relative to the germline gene, one junction end is altered; a read error may explain this. The chain has TRBV4-2 and TRBJ1-4; TRBD1 is a possible D gene (6 bases). Germline V gene data show CDR1 as LGHNA and CDR2 as YNFKEQ. There are 15 residues in the CDR3. CDR3 sequence reads: CASIQVQGTGEKQFF. The CDR3 DNA reads as TGTGCCAGCATCCAAGTCCAGGGGACCGGGGAAAAACAGTTTTTT.

About this clonotype itself: Compared with germline, one end of the junction differs, possibly owing to a read error. The chain couples TRBV11-2 to TRBJ2-1; D remains unclear. Germline V gene sequence: CDR1 SGHAT, CDR2 FQNNGV. CDR3 size: 12 residues. The CDR3 DNA reads as TGTACCAGCAGCCCCTCCGGATATGAACACTTCTTC. Amino acid sequence: CTSSPSGYEHFF.

This chain connects TRBV20-1 to TRBJ2-7, with D uncertain. Per germline, CDR1 DFQATT and CDR2 SNEGSKA (reference sequence). The CDR3 contains 12 residues. CDR3 loop: CGPFDRCYEQYF. CDR3 bases: TGCGGTCCTTTTGACCGATGCTACGAGCAGTACTTC.

About this clonotype: Compared with germline, one end of the junction differs, possibly owing to a read error. The rearrangement joins TRBV12-3 or TRBV12-4 to TRBJ2-7; D gene uncertain. The CDR3 spans 14 residues. Written as DNA, the CDR3 is TGTACCAGCAGTAAAGATAGGGAACCCTACGAGCAGTACTTC. Protein sequence: CTSSKDREPYEQYF.

The genes are TRBV20-1 and TRBJ2-5, with TRBD1 as a possible D gene (6 bases). CDR3 length: 15 amino acids. The germline CDR1 and CDR2 sequences are DFQATT and SNEGSKA (reference sequence). This CDR3 is CCPMDRILLGETQYF. CDR3 sequence (DNA): TGCTGTCCTATGGACAGAATACTCTTGGGCGAGACCCAGTACTTC.

The chain employs TRBV11-1 and TRBJ2-1, with TRBD1 identical over 8 bases. CDR3 length: 13 amino acids. In germline, CDR1 is SGHAT, CDR2 FQDESV (reference sequence). The J segment lost 11 bases and the V segment lost 7 bases, leaving 10 bases of the junction unmatched. The CDR3 is CASIRQGIDKQFF. In DNA form, the CDR3 reads TGTGCCAGCATCCGACAGGGGATTGATAAGCAGTTCTTC.

Regarding this clonotype: A much larger clone sits a single nucleotide away, making a read error possible. The V gene is TRBV28, the J gene TRBJ1-2; D is unclear. The CDR3 spans 14 residues. Germline V gene lookup returns CDR1 MDHEN and CDR2 SYDVKM. CDR3 sequence: CASSSGQPNYDYTF. CDR3 sequence (DNA): TGTGCCAGCAGTTCTGGTCAACCTAACTATGACTACACCTTC.

This clonotype showed up just a few times. The germline gene is not matched at one end of the junction; a read error may be the cause. V gene TRBV11-2 combines with J gene TRBJ2-1, with D uncertain. The CDR3 covers 12 residues. Germline V gene lookup returns CDR1 SGHAT and CDR2 FQNNGV. Written as DNA, the CDR3 is TGCGCCTGCAGCCACTCCGGATATGAGCAGTTCTTC. Amino acid sequence: CACSHSGYEQFF.

About this clonotype itself: A much larger clone is a single base away; this may be a read error. The genes are TRBV20-1 and TRBJ2-1, with 8 bases that match TRBD2. The germline gives CDR1 DFQATT, CDR2 SNEGSKA (reference sequence). V gave up 4 bases and J gave up 2 bases; unmatched junction bases: 13. The CDR3 sequence is 17 residues long. For the CDR3, the DNA is TGCAGTGCTACTCGCAGACTAACGGGAGGGCCCTACAATGAGCAGTTCTTC. It codes for CSATRRLTGGPYNEQFF.

Concerning this clonotype itself: Relative to the germline gene, one junction end is altered; a read error may explain this. V usage is TRBV6-1 and J usage is TRBJ1-1; possibly TRBD1 for D (6 bases). The CDR3 has 15 amino acids. CDR1 and CDR2 from the germline V gene are MNHNS and SASEGT. In DNA form, the CDR3 reads TGTGCCAACAACGGGCGTACGGGGGGCAACACTGAAACTTTCTTT. Translation: CANNGRTGGNTETFF.

The rearrangement joins TRBV10-3 to TRBJ1-2; D unclear. Germline V gene data show CDR1 as ENHRY and CDR2 as SYGVKD. This CDR3 comprises 13 residues. The DNA of the CDR3 is TGTACCGCCAGTCAGGACCGAAACTATGGCTACACCTTC. It is translated as CTASQDRNYGYTF.

This clonotype is medium-sized by share. The V gene is TRBV28, the J gene TRBJ2-1; D call uncertain. The CDR3 covers 11 residues. Germline CDR1 and CDR2: MDHEN and SYDVKM. V dropped 5 bases and J dropped 3 bases, with 2 bases sitting between them. CDR3 sequence: CASSNYNEQFF. CDR3 nucleotides: TGTGCCAGCAGTAACTACAATGAGCAGTTCTTC.

A remark on this clonotype: Germline is not matched at one junction end, which may reflect a read error. The rearrangement joins TRBV10-2 to TRBJ2-1; no reliable D call. Germline lookup yields CDR1 WSHSY and CDR2 SAAADI. The CDR3 totals 13 residues. In DNA form, the CDR3 reads TGCGCTAGCAGACCGAGGAACTACAATGAGCAGTTCTTC. It yields the protein CASRPRNYNEQFF.

For this clonotype: A much more abundant neighbour one base away suggests this may be a read error. The chain employs TRBV5-1 and TRBJ2-1, with 8 bases lining up with TRBD2. The germline V gene encodes CDR1 SGHRS and CDR2 YFSETQ. CDR3 size: 14 residues. CDR3 sequence (DNA): TGCGCCAGCAGCTTCGGGGGGGCCTACAATGAGCAGTTGTTC. It encodes CASSFGGAYNEQLF.

In the case of this clonotype: Compared with germline, one end of the junction differs, possibly owing to a read error. J is TRBJ2-7 and V is TRBV11-2, with TRBD2 matching 10 bases. CDR1 is SGHAT, CDR2 FQNNGV, per germline. The length of the CDR3 is 16 residues. CDR3 loop: CASRLRGLAVSDEKCF. The CDR3 bases are TGTGCCAGCAGGCTAAGAGGACTAGCGGTCTCGGACGAGAAATGCTTC.

This clonotype was detected once. Germline and junction disagree at one end, which may indicate a read error. The chain employs TRBV5-4 and TRBJ2-3; tentatively, D is TRBD1 (5 bases). Germline loops: CDR1 SGHNT, CDR2 YYREEE (reference sequence). CDR3 length: 13 residues. CDR3: CPSSNQGADTQYF. The CDR3 DNA is TGTCCCAGCAGTAACCAGGGTGCAGATACGCAGTATTTT.